The sequence of this T cell receptor (beta chain) was determined in a study of regulatory T cells in long-lasting Graves disease. The CDR3 extends over 15 amino acids. Germline CDR1 reads LGHDT; CDR2 reads YNNKEL (reference sequence). The time point was: persistent/refractory GD, antithyroid drugs over 5 years with positive TRAb. Isolated PBMC RNA provided the starting material for the TCR library. There are a few counts of this clonotype. A read error may account for a junction end that differs from germline. Construction of TCR beta libraries relied on iRepertoire HTBI primers and on Arm-PCR targeting CDR3 regions. TCRdb reprocessed the multiplex PCR reads with MiXCR, giving one entry per CDR3 protein. Of hundreds of thousands of distinct CDR3 sequences detected, less than 25% appear once; the ten largest clones hold less than 9%.

The TCR was taken from a female donor with Graves disease. Specimen: peripheral blood mononuclear cells (PBMCs), collected when the disease was refractory, from a patient treated with antithyroid drugs. V and J are TRBV3-1 and TRBJ2-5; possibly TRBD2 for D (5 bases). The CDR3 region is CASSQDGSGQEAQYF. CDR3 coding DNA: TGTGCCAGCAGCCAAGATGGGAGCGGCCAAGAGGCCCAGTACTTC.